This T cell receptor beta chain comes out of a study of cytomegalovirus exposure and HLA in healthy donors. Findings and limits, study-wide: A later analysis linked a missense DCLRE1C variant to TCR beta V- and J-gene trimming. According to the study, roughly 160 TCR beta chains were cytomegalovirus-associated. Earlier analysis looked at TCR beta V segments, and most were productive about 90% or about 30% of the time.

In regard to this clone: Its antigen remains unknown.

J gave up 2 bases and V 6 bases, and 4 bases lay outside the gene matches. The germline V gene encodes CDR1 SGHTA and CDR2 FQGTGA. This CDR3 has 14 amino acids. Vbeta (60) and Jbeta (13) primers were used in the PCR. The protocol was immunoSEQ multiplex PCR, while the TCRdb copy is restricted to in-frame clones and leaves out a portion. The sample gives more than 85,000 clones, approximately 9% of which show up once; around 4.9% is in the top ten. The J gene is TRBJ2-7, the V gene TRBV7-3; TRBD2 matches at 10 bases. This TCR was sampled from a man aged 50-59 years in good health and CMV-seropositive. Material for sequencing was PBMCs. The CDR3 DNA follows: TGTGCCAGCAGTTTACTAGCGGGACCCTACGAGCAGTACTTC. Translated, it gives CASSLLAGPYEQYF.